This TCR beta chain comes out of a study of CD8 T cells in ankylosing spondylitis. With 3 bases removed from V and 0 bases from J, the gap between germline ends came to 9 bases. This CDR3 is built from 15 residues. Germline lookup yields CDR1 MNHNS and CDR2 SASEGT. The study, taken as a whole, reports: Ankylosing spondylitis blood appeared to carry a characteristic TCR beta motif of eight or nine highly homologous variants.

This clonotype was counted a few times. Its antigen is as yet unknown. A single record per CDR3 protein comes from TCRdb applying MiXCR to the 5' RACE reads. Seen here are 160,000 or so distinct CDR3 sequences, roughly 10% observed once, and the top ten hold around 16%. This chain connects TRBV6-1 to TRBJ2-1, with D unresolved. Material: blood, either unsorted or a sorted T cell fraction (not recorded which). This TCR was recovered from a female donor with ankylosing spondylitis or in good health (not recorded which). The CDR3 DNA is TGTGCCAGCAGTGAGCCACCGAGCTCCTACAATGAGCAGTTCTTC. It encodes CASSEPPSSYNEQFF.